Shown below are 13 T cell receptor beta chains from a single sample sequenced in a study of blood T cell repertoires in COVID-19. The table came from immunoSEQ multiplex PCR; TCRdb's copy has only in-frame clones and leaves some out. The sample lists a few hundred thousand clones; around 90% were seen once. Sequenced: PBMCs or T cells enriched from blood (not recorded which). These receptors originate from a man in his thirties or forties who had recovered from COVID-19.

In its sample, this clone was seen once. V usage is TRBV19 and J usage is TRBJ1-5; the match to TRBD1 covers 10 bases. The CDR3 contains 19 residues. After removal of 0 bases from V and 1 base from J, the junction contained 9 bases not matched to a gene. Germline-derived CDR1 and CDR2 are LNHDA and SQIVND (reference sequence). In DNA, the CDR3 is TGTGCCAGTAGTATAGAGTTGAAAAGGGGACAGGGGAGCAATCAGCCCCAGCATTTT. It encodes CASSIELKRGQGSNQPQHF.

The genes are TRBV7-2 and TRBJ2-3, with D unresolved. The germline CDR1 and CDR2 sequences are SGHTA and FQGNSA. The CDR3 totals 16 residues. Trimming shortened V by 0 bases and J by 5 bases, and 15 bases separated the two germline ends. The CDR3 DNA reads TGTGCCAGCAGCTTAGCGTTAGCCGCTTTTGAAGATACGCAGTATTTT. It yields the protein CASSLALAAFEDTQYF.

The V call is TRBV6-5, the J call TRBJ2-2; D unclear. This CDR3 spans 14 amino acids. V lost 4 bases, J lost 5 bases, and 11 bases lay in between. In germline, CDR1 is MNHEY, CDR2 SVGAGI. As DNA, the CDR3 is TGTGCCAGCAGTTCCCATAGTAAAACCGGGGAGCTGTTTTTT. It encodes CASSSHSKTGELFF.

The chain joins TRBV28 to TRBJ1-2; 12 nucleotides match TRBD1. The V gene's germline CDR1 is MDHEN and CDR2 SYDVKM. The J segment lost 0 bases and the V segment lost 3 bases, leaving 14 bases of the junction unmatched. The CDR3 is made up of 20 amino acids. CDR3 DNA sequence: TGTGCCAGCAGTTTGTTAGTCGGGACAGGGGGCTTCGGAGCTAACTATGGCTACACCTTC. This translates into CASSLLVGTGGFGANYGYTF.

The gene calls are TRBV13 and TRBJ2-1; D is perhaps TRBD2 (6 bases). V lost 6 bases and J 0 bases, leaving 12 bases between the germline ends. The germline V gene has CDR1 PRHDT and CDR2 FYEKMQ (reference sequence). The CDR3 is 15 residues long. CDR3 protein: CASSRSGSSYNEQFF. The CDR3, as DNA: TGTGCCAGCAGTAGGAGCGGGTCCTCCTACAATGAGCAGTTCTTC.

The chain couples TRBV12-3 or TRBV12-4 to TRBJ1-2, with D possibly being TRBD1 (6 bases). Trimming removed 4 bases at V and 12 bases at J, with 18 bases between. The CDR3 is made up of 13 amino acids. The CDR3 bases are TGTGCCAGCAGTTCAGGCATACAGGGCGCGGACACCTTC. This codes for CASSSGIQGADTF.

This clone was counted a single time. The V and J genes are TRBV5-6 and TRBJ2-3; 7 bases are a match to TRBD2. Germline trimming cut 1 base from V and 3 bases from J; bases unmatched to any gene: 8. The CDR3 is 16 residues long. CDR1 SGHDT and CDR2 YYEEEE come from the germline V gene. The CDR3 loop reads CASSLTGTIFTDTQYF. The CDR3 bases are TGTGCCAGCAGCTTGACCGGGACTATTTTTACAGATACGCAGTATTTT.

This chain links TRBV5-5 with TRBJ2-3, with 11 nucleotides matching TRBD2. From germline, CDR1 is SGHKS and CDR2 YYEKEE (reference sequence). This CDR3 region has 16 residues. J lost 2 bases, V lost 4 bases, and 6 bases had no gene match. Written as DNA, the CDR3 is TGTGCCAGCAGCCTCCGGACTAGCGGGTACACAGATACGCAGTATTTT. This encodes CASSLRTSGYTDTQYF. The full variable domain, completed using reference TRBV5-5 and TRBJ2-3, is DAGVTQSPTHLIKTRGQQVTLRCSPISGHKSVSWYQQVLGQGPQFIFQYYEKEERGRGNFPDRFSARQFPNYSSELNVNALLLGDSALYLCASSLRTSGYTDTQYFGPGTRLTVL.

The CDR3 region is CSVAQGANQPQHF. The CDR3 DNA sequence: TGCAGCGTTGCCCAGGGGGCAAATCAGCCCCAGCATTTT. This rearrangement joins TRBV29-1 to TRBJ1-5; 8 bases are shared with TRBD1. With V trimmed by 4 bases and J by 4 bases, 3 bases remained unmatched. Germline loops: CDR1 SQVTM, CDR2 ANQGSEA. The CDR3 has 13 residues.

The V call is TRBV9, the J call TRBJ2-3; 8 nucleotides agree with TRBD2. The CDR3 spans 17 residues. Trimming cost V 0 bases and J 0 bases; bases outside gene matches: 6. The germline CDR1 and CDR2 sequences are SGDLS and YYNGEE. In DNA, the CDR3 is TGTGCCAGCAGCGTAGAGGGTAGCGGGGCTAGCACAGATACGCAGTATTTT. Translation gives CASSVEGSGASTDTQYF.

The gene calls are TRBV6-5 and TRBJ2-5; D unclear. The germline V gene encodes CDR1 MNHEY and CDR2 SVGAGI. This CDR3 is 15 amino acids long. V was cut by 0 bases and J by 2 bases, with 10 bases left in between. CDR3 nucleotide sequence: TGTGCCAGCAGTTACTCGACATACCCTCAAGAGACCCAGTACTTC. Amino acids: CASSYSTYPQETQYF.

This clone was seen more than once but under ten times. The chain is built from TRBV28 and TRBJ1-1; TRBD1 aligns across 8 bases. The CDR3 runs 13 residues. CDR1 MDHEN and CDR2 SYDVKM come from the germline V gene. J was trimmed by 7 bases and V by 6 bases; bases with no gene match: 7. Written as DNA, the CDR3 is TGTGCCAGCAGAGGACAGGGTGGAGTTGAAGCTTTCTTT. Translated, it gives CASRGQGGVEAFF.

V is TRBV28 and J is TRBJ1-4; 8 bases are shared with TRBD1. V shed 8 bases, J shed 6 bases, and the junction held 5 bases outside the gene matches. This CDR3 region has 13 residues. Germline assignment: CDR1 MDHEN and CDR2 SYDVKM. The CDR3 coding sequence is TGTGCCAGCGGACAGGGCTTGCATGAAAAACTGTTTTTT. This translates into CASGQGLHEKLFF.